A single sample is the source of the 5 T cell receptor beta chains below, sequenced in a study of cytomegalovirus exposure and HLA in healthy donors (dated by TCRdb to 2016 to 2017). Library preparation used the immunoSEQ multiplex PCR assay. The multiplex PCR relied on a mix of 60 forward primers for TCR Vbeta segments and 13 reverse primers for TCR Jbeta segments. Entries here come from immuneACCESS through TCRdb and include only in-frame sequences with V and J called. Some clones fail to appear in such tables; in the studies checked, an unresolved V gene covers under half of the shortfall, and the cause of the remainder is unknown. The sample table holds 120,000 to 150,000 clones. The ten biggest clones cover about 2.5% of the sample. The sample was PBMCs. The receptors shown here come from a man aged 40-49 years in good health and CMV-seronegative.

The chain employs TRBV2 and TRBJ2-3, with 7 bases lining up with TRBD1. CDR3 length equals 16 residues. Trimming took 11 bases from V and 2 from J; bases not matched to a gene: 16. CDR1 is SNHLY and CDR2 is FYNNEI in the germline V gene. CDR3 DNA: TGTGCCGGCCATAAGACAGGGAGAGGCCTCACAGATACGCAGTATTTT. Protein: CAGHKTGRGLTDTQYF.

The CDR3 reads CASSQGDNEQFF. The CDR3 region has the DNA TGCGCCAGCAGCCAAGGAGACAATGAGCAGTTCTTC. The V gene is TRBV4-3, the J gene TRBJ2-1; D unclear. This CDR3 contains 12 residues. The germline V and J ends were trimmed by 1 base and 5 bases, with 3 bases remaining between them. Per the germline V gene, CDR1 is LGHNA and CDR2 is YSLEER.

The V and J genes are TRBV6-1 and TRBJ2-7; 14 bases are a match to TRBD2. After removal of 4 bases from V and 3 bases from J, the junction contained 11 bases not matched to a gene. Per the germline V gene, CDR1 is MNHNS and CDR2 is SASEGT. The CDR3 length is 18 residues. The CDR3 sequence: CASSAFRLAGGRVYEQYF. DNA for the CDR3: TGTGCCAGCAGTGCGTTTAGACTAGCGGGGGGGAGAGTCTACGAGCAGTACTTC.

The chain carries TRBV19 and TRBJ2-5; D ambiguous. Between the trimmed V and J ends, which lost 5 bases and 4 bases, there was a span of 11 bases. The CDR3 has 13 residues. Per germline, CDR1 LNHDA and CDR2 SQIVND (reference sequence). The CDR3 reads CASSGSIRETQYF. In DNA form, the CDR3 reads TGTGCCAGTAGTGGCAGTATCCGAGAGACCCAGTACTTC.

The genes are TRBV11-2 and TRBJ2-2, with a tentative D call TRBD2 (6 bases). Per the germline V gene, CDR1 is SGHAT and CDR2 is FQNNGV. The CDR3 extends over 18 amino acids. V lost 5 bases, J lost 5 bases, and 24 bases lay in between. The CDR3 nucleotides are TGTGCCAGCAGCCAAAGGCCCGGGGGTGGGTTTGTAACCGGGGAGCTGTTTTTT. This sequence encodes CASSQRPGGGFVTGELFF.